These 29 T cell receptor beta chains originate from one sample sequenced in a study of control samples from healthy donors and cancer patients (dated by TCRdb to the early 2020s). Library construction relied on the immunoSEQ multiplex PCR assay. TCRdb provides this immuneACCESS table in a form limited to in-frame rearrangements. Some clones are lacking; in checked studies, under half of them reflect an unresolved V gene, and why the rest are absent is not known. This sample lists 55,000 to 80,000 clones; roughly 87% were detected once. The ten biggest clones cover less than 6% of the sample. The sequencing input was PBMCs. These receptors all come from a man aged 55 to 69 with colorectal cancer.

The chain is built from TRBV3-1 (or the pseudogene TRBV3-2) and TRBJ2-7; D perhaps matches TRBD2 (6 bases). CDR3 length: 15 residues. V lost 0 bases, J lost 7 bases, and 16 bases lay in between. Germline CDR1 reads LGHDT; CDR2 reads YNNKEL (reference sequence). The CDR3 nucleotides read TGTGCCAGCAGCCAAGATGAGCGGGTGCCTAGGGAGCAGTACTTC. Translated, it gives CASSQDERVPREQYF.

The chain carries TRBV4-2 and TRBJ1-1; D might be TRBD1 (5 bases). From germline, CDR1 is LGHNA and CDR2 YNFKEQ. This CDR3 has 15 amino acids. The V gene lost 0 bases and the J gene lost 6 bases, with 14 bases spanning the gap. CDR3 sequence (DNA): TGTGCCAGCAGCCAAGATTATGGGGCGTGGGCTGAAGCTTTCTTT. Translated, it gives CASSQDYGAWAEAFF.

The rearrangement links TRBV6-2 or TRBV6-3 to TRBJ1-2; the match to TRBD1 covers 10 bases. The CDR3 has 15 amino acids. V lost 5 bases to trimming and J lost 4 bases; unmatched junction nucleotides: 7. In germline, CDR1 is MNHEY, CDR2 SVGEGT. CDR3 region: CASSLLGQGSYGYTF. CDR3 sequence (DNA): TGTGCCAGCAGTCTTCTGGGACAGGGGAGCTATGGCTACACCTTC.

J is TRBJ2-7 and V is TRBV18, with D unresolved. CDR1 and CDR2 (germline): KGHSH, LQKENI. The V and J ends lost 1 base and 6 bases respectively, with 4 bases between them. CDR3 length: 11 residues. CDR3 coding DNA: TGTGCCAGCTCACCACGGTTCGAGCAGTACTTC. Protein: CASSPRFEQYF.

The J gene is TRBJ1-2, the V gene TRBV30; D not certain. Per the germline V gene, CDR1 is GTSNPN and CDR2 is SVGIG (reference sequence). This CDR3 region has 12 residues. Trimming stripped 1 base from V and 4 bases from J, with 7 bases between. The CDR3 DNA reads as TGTGCCTGGAGTGGAGGTGTCTATGGCTACACCTTC. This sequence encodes CAWSGGVYGYTF.

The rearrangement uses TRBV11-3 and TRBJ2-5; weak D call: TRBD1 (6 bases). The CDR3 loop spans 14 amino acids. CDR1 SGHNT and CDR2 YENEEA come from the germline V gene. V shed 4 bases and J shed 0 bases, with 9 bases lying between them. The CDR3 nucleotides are TGTGCCAGCAGCTCGGGACAAAACCAAGAGACCCAGTACTTC. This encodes CASSSGQNQETQYF.

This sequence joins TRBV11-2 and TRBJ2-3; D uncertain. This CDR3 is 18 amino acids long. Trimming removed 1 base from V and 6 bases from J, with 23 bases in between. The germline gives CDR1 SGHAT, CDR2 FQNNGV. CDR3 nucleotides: TGTGCCAGCAGCTTAGGAACCCTCCTAGGCAGATCGAGGGATACGCAGTATTTT. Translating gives CASSLGTLLGRSRDTQYF.

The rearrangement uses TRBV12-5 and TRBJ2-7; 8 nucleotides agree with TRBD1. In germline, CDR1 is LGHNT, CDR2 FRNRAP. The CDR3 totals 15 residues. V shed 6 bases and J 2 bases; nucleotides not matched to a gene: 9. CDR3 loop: CASGGQALPPYEQYF. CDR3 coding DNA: TGTGCTAGTGGGGGACAGGCGCTACCTCCCTACGAGCAGTACTTC.

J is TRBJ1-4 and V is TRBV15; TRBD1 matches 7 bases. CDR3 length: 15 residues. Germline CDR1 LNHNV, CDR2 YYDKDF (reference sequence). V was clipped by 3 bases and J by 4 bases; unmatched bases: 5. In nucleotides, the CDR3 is TGTGCCACCAGCAGGTTCAGGGGGATTAATGAAAAACTGTTTTTT. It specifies CATSRFRGINEKLFF.

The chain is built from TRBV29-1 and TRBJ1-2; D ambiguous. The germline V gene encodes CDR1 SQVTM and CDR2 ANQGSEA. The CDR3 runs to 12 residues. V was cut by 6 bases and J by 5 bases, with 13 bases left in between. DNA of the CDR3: TGCAGCGTGGGGTTTGGCAAATATGGCTACACCTTC. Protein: CSVGFGKYGYTF.

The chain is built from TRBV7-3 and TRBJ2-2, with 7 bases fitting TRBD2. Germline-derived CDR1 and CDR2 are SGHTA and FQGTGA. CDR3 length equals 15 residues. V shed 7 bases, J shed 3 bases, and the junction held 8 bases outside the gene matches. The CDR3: CASTDREGDTGELFF. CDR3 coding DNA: TGTGCCAGCACCGATAGGGAGGGAGACACCGGGGAGCTGTTTTTT.

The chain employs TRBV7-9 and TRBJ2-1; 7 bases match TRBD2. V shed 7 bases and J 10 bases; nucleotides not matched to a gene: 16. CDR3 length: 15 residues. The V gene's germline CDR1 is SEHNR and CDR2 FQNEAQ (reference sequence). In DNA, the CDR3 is TGTGCCAGCACATCGGGGCGGGGGATGTTTCAGGAGCAGTTCTTC. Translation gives CASTSGRGMFQEQFF.

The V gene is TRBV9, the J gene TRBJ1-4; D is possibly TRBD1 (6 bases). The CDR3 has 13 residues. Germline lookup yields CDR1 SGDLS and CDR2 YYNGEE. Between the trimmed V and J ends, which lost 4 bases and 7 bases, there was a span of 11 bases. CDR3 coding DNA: TGTGCCAGCAGCCCCGGACAGTCTGAAAAACTGTTTTTT. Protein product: CASSPGQSEKLFF. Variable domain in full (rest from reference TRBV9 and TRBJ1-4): DSGVTQTPKHLITATGQRVTLRCSPRSGDLSVYWYQQSLDQGLQFLIQYYNGEERAKGNILERFSAQQFPDLHSELNLSSLELGDSALYFCASSPGQSEKLFFGSGTQLSVL.

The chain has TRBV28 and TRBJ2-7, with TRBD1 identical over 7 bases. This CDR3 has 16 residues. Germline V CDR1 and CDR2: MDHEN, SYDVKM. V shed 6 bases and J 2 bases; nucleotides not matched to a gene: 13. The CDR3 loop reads CASRPVGGIFTYEQYF. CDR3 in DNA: TGTGCCAGCAGACCCGTAGGGGGCATATTTACCTACGAGCAGTACTTC.

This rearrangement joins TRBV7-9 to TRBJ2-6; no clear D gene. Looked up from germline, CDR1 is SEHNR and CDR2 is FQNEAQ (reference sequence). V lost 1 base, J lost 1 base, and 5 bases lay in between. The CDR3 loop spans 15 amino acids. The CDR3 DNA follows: TGTGCCAGCAGCTTAGTTGTATCTGGGGCCAACGTCCTGACTTTC. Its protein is CASSLVVSGANVLTF.

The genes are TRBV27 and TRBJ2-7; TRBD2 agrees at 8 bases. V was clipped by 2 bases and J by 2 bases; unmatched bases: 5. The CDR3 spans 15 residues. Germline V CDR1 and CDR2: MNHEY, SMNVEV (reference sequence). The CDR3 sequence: CASSLRAGVTYEQYF. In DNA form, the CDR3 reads TGTGCCAGCAGTTTACGAGCGGGGGTTACCTACGAGCAGTACTTC.

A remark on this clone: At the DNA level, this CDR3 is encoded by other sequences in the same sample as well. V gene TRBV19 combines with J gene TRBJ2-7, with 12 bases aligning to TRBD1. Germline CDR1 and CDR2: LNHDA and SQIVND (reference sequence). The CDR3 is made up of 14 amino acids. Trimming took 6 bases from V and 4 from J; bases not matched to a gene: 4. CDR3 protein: CASSPGQGAYEQYF. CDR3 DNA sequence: TGTGCCAGTAGCCCGGGACAGGGGGCTTACGAGCAGTACTTC.

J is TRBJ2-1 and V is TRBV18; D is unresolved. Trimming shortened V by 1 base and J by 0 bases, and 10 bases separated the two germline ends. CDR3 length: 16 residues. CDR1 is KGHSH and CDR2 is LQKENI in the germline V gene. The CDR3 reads CASSPQGTSSYNEQFF. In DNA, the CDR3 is TGTGCCAGCTCACCACAGGGCACGAGCTCCTACAATGAGCAGTTCTTC.

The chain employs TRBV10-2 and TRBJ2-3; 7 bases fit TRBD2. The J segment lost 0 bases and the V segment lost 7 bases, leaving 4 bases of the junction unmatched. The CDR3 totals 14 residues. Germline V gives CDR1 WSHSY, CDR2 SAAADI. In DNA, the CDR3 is TGCGCCAGCATTAGCGGGCCTAGCACAGATACGCAGTATTTT. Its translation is CASISGPSTDTQYF.

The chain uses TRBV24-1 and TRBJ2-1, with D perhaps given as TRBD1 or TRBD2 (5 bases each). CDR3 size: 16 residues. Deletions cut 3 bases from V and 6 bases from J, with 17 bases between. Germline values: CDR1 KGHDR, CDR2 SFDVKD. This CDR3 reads CATSDPRRGAGNEQFF. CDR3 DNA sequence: TGTGCCACCAGTGATCCCCGTAGGGGCGCGGGCAATGAGCAGTTCTTC.

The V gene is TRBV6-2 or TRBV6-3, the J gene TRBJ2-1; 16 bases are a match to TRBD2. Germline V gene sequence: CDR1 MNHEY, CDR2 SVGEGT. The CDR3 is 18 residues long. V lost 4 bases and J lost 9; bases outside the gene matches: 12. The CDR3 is CASSSRGTSGGARGEQFF. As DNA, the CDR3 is TGTGCCAGCAGTTCCCGGGGGACTAGCGGGGGGGCCCGAGGTGAGCAGTTCTTC.

This CDR3 is CASSRDGGPRYNEQFF. The CDR3 nucleotides read TGTGCCAGCAGCCGGGACGGGGGGCCCCGGTACAATGAGCAGTTCTTC. V gene TRBV7-9 combines with J gene TRBJ2-1; D might be TRBD2 (7 bases). Germline V gene sequence: CDR1 SEHNR, CDR2 FQNEAQ (reference sequence). CDR3 length equals 16 residues. Trimming took 5 bases from V and 4 from J, leaving 18 bases between them.

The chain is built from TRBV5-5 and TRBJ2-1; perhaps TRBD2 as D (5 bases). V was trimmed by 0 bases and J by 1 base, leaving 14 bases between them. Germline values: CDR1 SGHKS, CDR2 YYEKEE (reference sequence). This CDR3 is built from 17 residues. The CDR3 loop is CASSLAERGFSYNEQFF. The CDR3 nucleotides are TGTGCCAGCAGCTTGGCCGAAAGAGGGTTTTCCTACAATGAGCAGTTCTTC.

CDR3 loop: CARIRVSNQPQHF. The DNA of the CDR3 is TGTGCCCGTATCAGGGTTAGCAATCAGCCCCAGCATTTT. The rearrangement uses TRBV21-1 and TRBJ1-5; TRBD1 reflects the table's D call only, with no check against the DNA. TRBV21-1 is labeled a pseudogene. The CDR3 contains 13 residues.

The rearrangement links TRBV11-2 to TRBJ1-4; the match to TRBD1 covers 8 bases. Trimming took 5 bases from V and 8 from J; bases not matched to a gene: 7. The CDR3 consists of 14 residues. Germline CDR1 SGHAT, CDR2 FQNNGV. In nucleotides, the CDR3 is TGTGCCAGCAGCCCCCGGACAGGGAGGGAAAAACTGTTTTTT. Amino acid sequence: CASSPRTGREKLFF.

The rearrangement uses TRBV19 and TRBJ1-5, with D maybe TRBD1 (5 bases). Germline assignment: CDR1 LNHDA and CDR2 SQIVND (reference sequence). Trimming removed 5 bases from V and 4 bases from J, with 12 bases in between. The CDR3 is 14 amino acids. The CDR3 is CASSPGGGNQPQHF. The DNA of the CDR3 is TGTGCCAGTAGTCCCGGGGGGGGAAATCAGCCCCAGCATTTT.

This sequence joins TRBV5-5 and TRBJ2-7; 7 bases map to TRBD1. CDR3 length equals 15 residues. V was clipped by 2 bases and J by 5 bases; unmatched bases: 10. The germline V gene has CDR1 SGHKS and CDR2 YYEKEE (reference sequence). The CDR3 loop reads CASSLTGTADHEQYF. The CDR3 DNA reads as TGTGCCAGCAGCTTAACCGGGACAGCCGACCACGAGCAGTACTTC.

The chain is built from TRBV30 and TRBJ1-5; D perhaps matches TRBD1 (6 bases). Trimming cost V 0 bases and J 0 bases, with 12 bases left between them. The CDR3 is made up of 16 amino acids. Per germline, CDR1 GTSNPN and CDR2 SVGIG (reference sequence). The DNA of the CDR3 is TGTGCCTGGAGTGTACGGACAGATTATAGCAATCAGCCCCAGCATTTT. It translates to CAWSVRTDYSNQPQHF.

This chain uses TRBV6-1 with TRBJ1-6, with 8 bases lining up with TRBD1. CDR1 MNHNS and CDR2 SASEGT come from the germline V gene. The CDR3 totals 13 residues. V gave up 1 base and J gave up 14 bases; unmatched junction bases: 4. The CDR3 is CASSEVTGGSLHF. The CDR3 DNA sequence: TGTGCCAGCAGTGAAGTAACAGGGGGGTCCCTCCACTTT.